The 28 T cell receptor beta chains listed next were all sequenced from one sample in a study of regulatory T cells in long-lasting Graves disease. Regarding time point: persistent/refractory GD, antithyroid drugs over 5 years with positive TRAb. After RNA was extracted from PBMCs, the TCR library was made from it. Both iRepertoire HTBI primers and Arm-PCR of CDR3 regions were used to build the TCR beta libraries. TCRdb processed the multiplex PCR reads anew with MiXCR; each CDR3 protein has one entry. The table has about 420,000 distinct CDR3 sequences, around 22% seen once; the top ten hold about a quarter. Sample: peripheral blood mononuclear cells (PBMCs), taken when the disease was refractory, from a patient treated with antithyroid drugs. These receptors all come from a female donor with Graves disease.

This clonotype showed up many times. The genes are TRBV28 and TRBJ1-1, with D uncertain. Trimming stripped 5 bases from V and 6 bases from J, with 13 bases between. This CDR3 contains 13 residues. In germline, CDR1 is MDHEN, CDR2 SYDVKM. This CDR3 is CASSAKRPAEAFF. The DNA for the CDR3 is TGTGCCAGCAGTGCCAAGCGACCCGCTGAAGCTTTCTTT.

The rearrangement joins TRBV27 to TRBJ2-7; maybe TRBD1 (6 bases). The germline CDR1 and CDR2 sequences are MNHEY and SMNVEV (reference sequence). V was cut by 6 bases and J by 6 bases, with 18 bases left in between. The CDR3 is 14 amino acids. The chain's CDR3 is CASSPGHSVPEQYF. For the CDR3, the DNA is TGTGCCAGCAGCCCGGGACATTCCGTCCCCGAGCAGTACTTC.

This clonotype was seen ten or more times. The J gene is TRBJ1-2, the V gene TRBV28; D is perhaps TRBD1 (5 bases). The germline V gene has CDR1 MDHEN and CDR2 SYDVKM. Trimming left V 8 bases short and J 4 bases short, with 8 bases between. This CDR3 has 11 residues. The CDR3: CASGTPYGYTF. The CDR3 nucleotides are TGTGCCAGCGGGACGCCCTATGGCTACACCTTC.

This clonotype was recorded once. The CDR3 DNA is TGCAGTGCTAGAAGGGGGGCTAGCAATCAGCCCCAGCATTTT. Encoded protein: CSARRGASNQPQHF. The V call is TRBV20-1, the J call TRBJ1-5; D may be TRBD1 (6 bases). Germline loops: CDR1 DFQATT, CDR2 SNEGSKA (reference sequence). The length of the CDR3 is 14 residues. V lost 2 bases and J 0 bases, leaving 8 bases between the germline ends.

The J gene is TRBJ1-1, the V gene TRBV19; no definite D call. The CDR3 sequence is 13 residues long. Germline lookup yields CDR1 LNHDA and CDR2 SQIVND (reference sequence). V lost 7 bases to trimming and J lost 4 bases, with 13 bases between them. The CDR3 region is CASTPGFGTEAFF. The CDR3 DNA sequence: TGTGCCAGTACTCCGGGCTTCGGCACTGAAGCTTTCTTT.

The chain carries TRBV30 and TRBJ1-4; possibly TRBD1 for D (5 bases). Germline CDR1 is GTSNPN and CDR2 is SVGIG (reference sequence). The CDR3 length is 15 residues. V was trimmed by 5 bases and J by 0 bases, leaving 13 bases between them. CDR3 sequence reads: CAWGGYDATNEKLFF. The CDR3, as DNA: TGTGCCTGGGGGGGGTATGATGCAACTAATGAAAAACTGTTTTTT.

A few counts support this clonotype. This chain links TRBV19 with TRBJ1-5, with a possible D match to TRBD1 (6 bases). The germline V gene encodes CDR1 LNHDA and CDR2 SQIVND (reference sequence). CDR3 length: 16 residues. V lost 7 bases, J lost 4 bases, and 20 bases lay in between. The CDR3 region has the DNA TGTGCCAGTACCCCAGCGGGGGGCAAGACAAATCAGCCCCAGCATTTT. Its translation is CASTPAGGKTNQPQHF.

Only a few counts were recorded for this clonotype. The J gene is TRBJ1-2, the V gene TRBV6-1; 7 bases map to TRBD1. Germline CDR1 MNHNS, CDR2 SASEGT. The V and J ends lost 4 bases and 8 bases, in that order; junction bases with no gene match: 4. This CDR3 region has 12 residues. The chain's CDR3 is CASSGQGVGYTF. In nucleotides, the CDR3 is TGTGCCAGCAGTGGACAGGGCGTGGGCTACACCTTC.

This clonotype was seen many times. The V call is TRBV27, the J call TRBJ2-7, with 12 bases identical to TRBD1. J lost 5 bases, V lost 7 bases, and 9 bases had no gene match. In germline, CDR1 is MNHEY, CDR2 SMNVEV (reference sequence). The CDR3 runs to 15 residues. Here the CDR3 DNA reads TGTGCCAGCACCCCCGGGACAGGGGGCTTTAACGAGCAGTACTTC. Amino acid sequence: CASTPGTGGFNEQYF.

This clonotype was recorded at least ten times. The chain couples TRBV6-1 to TRBJ1-6; D is possibly TRBD1 (6 bases). Germline V lookup: CDR1 MNHNS, CDR2 SASEGT. V shed 6 bases and J shed 2 bases, with 14 bases lying between them. This CDR3 is 16 amino acids long. The CDR3 region is CASRSLGGTYNSPLHF. CDR3 nucleotides: TGTGCCAGCAGATCTCTAGGGGGTACCTATAATTCACCCCTCCACTTT.

This chain uses TRBV6-1 with TRBJ2-5; a weak D match, TRBD2 (6 bases). The J call is in doubt because the DNA end fits TRBJ2-1 better. CDR1 and CDR2 (germline): MNHNS, SASEGT. This CDR3 spans 14 amino acids. This CDR3 reads CASKGTDFYNEQFF. In DNA form, the CDR3 reads TGTGCCAGCAAAGGGACTGATTTTTACAATGAGCAGTTCTTC.

This chain links TRBV4-2 with TRBJ2-4; the D is unclear. Germline assignment: CDR1 LGHNA and CDR2 YNFKEQ. Trimming took off 3 bases at V and 0 bases at J, with 12 bases between the two ends. The CDR3 has 16 amino acids. Here the CDR3 DNA reads TGTGCCAGCAGCCAGGCCCCCACGGGAGCCAAAAACATTCAGTACTTC. It specifies CASSQAPTGAKNIQYF.

V is TRBV29-1 and J is TRBJ1-4; D is perhaps TRBD1 (5 bases). With 0 bases removed from V and 13 bases from J, the gap between germline ends came to 9 bases. CDR3 length: 11 residues. Per the germline V gene, CDR1 is SQVTM and CDR2 is ANQGSEA. This CDR3 is CSVEDRQRLFF. The DNA of the CDR3 is TGCAGCGTTGAAGACCGACAGAGACTGTTTTTT.

The rearrangement joins TRBV10-3 to TRBJ2-5; TRBD2 matches 14 bases. Germline loops: CDR1 ENHRY, CDR2 SYGVKD. The ends lost 2 bases at V and 4 bases at J; junction bases unmatched: 9. The CDR3 totals 18 residues. CDR3 bases: TGTGCCATCAGTGAGACCGGGACTAGCGGGAGAGCTCGAGAGACCCAGTACTTC. It specifies CAISETGTSGRARETQYF.

This clonotype was seen repeatedly, ten times or more. The chain carries TRBV12-3 or TRBV12-4 and TRBJ2-5; possible D gene TRBD2, 6 bases. This CDR3 is built from 14 residues. Trimming removed 6 bases at V and 5 bases at J, with 16 bases between. The CDR3 DNA sequence: TGTGCCAGCAGAAGGGACTTCATCACGGAGACCCAGTACTTC. Amino acid sequence: CASRRDFITETQYF.

In the case of this clonotype: This may arise from a read error, as a much more abundant clone is one base away. V and J are TRBV28 and TRBJ1-2; 9 nucleotides align to TRBD1. From germline, CDR1 is MDHEN and CDR2 SYDVKM. The CDR3 is 14 residues long. The J segment lost 7 bases and the V segment lost 4 bases, leaving 7 bases of the junction unmatched. CDR3 DNA: TGTGCCAGCAGTTACGGGACAGGGTGTCTTGGCTACACCTTC. Translation: CASSYGTGCLGYTF.

The chain combines TRBV12-3 or TRBV12-4 with TRBJ2-3; 8 bases line up with TRBD1. V lost 6 bases and J lost 2; bases outside the gene matches: 13. The CDR3 consists of 17 residues. The CDR3 sequence: CASSPTPGQENTDTQYF. CDR3 nucleotide sequence: TGTGCCAGCAGCCCCACCCCGGGACAGGAGAACACAGATACGCAGTATTTT.

This sequence joins TRBV30 and TRBJ2-5; D is unclear. The CDR3 runs 13 residues. From germline, CDR1 is GTSNPN and CDR2 SVGIG (reference sequence). Trimming took off 4 bases at V and 1 base at J, with 10 bases between the two ends. The CDR3 nucleotides read TGTGCCTGGACCCCAGGCTTCCAAGAGACCCAGTACTTC. As protein: CAWTPGFQETQYF.

This clonotype has more than one count but fewer than ten. The genes are TRBV20-1 and TRBJ1-6; 7 bases match TRBD1. CDR3 length equals 16 residues. Losses at the gene ends were 0 bases for V and 10 bases for J; bases not matched to a gene: 12. Germline V gene sequence: CDR1 DFQATT, CDR2 SNEGSKA (reference sequence). DNA of the CDR3: TGCAGTGCTAGAGATTTGATGAGGCAGGGGGACTCACCCCTCCACTTT. Its protein product is CSARDLMRQGDSPLHF.

The chain has TRBV7-2 and TRBJ1-1; maybe TRBD1 (6 bases). CDR3 size: 12 residues. CDR1 SGHTA and CDR2 FQGNSA come from the germline V gene. V lost 4 bases and J lost 8, with 11 bases in between. The CDR3 sequence is CASSSNRVEAFF. Written as DNA, the CDR3 is TGTGCCAGCAGCTCTAACAGGGTGGAAGCTTTCTTT.

This clonotype was counted a few times. The chain couples TRBV6-1 to TRBJ1-1, with D possibly being TRBD1 (6 bases). Germline loops: CDR1 MNHNS, CDR2 SASEGT. Trimming removed 7 bases at V and 3 bases at J, with 12 bases between. The CDR3 spans 13 residues. CDR3 region: CASTYEGDTEAFF. The CDR3 nucleotides are TGTGCCAGCACCTACGAGGGGGACACTGAAGCTTTCTTT.

This clonotype was picked up a small number of times. This sequence joins TRBV6-5 and TRBJ2-7; D is uncertain. From germline, CDR1 is MNHEY and CDR2 SVGAGI. CDR3 length equals 15 residues. Trimming took 2 bases from V and 2 from J, leaving 13 bases between them. The CDR3, as DNA: TGTGCCAGCAGTTACAGGGCAGTTTCTACCTACGAGCAGTACTTC. Translation gives CASSYRAVSTYEQYF.

The chain links TRBV27 to TRBJ2-1, with TRBD2 matching over 10 bases. V lost 4 bases, J lost 6 bases, and 12 bases stayed unmatched. Per the germline V gene, CDR1 is MNHEY and CDR2 is SMNVEV (reference sequence). The CDR3 covers 17 residues. CDR3 in amino acids: CASSSRQTSGDINEQFF. CDR3 in DNA: TGTGCCAGCAGTTCACGCCAAACTAGCGGGGATATCAATGAGCAGTTCTTC.

This clonotype has at least ten counts. The rearrangement joins TRBV2 to TRBJ2-1, with unresolved D. This CDR3 has 14 residues. Trimming removed 4 bases from V and 0 bases from J, with 7 bases in between. Germline CDR1 is SNHLY and CDR2 is FYNNEI. DNA of the CDR3: TGTGCCAGCAGTGCCTCAAGCTCCTACAATGAGCAGTTCTTC. Translating it yields CASSASSSYNEQFF.

In its sample, this clonotype was seen a few times. The chain couples TRBV12-3 or TRBV12-4 to TRBJ2-7, with a tentative D call TRBD1 (5 bases). V gave up 5 bases and J gave up 3 bases, with 23 bases separating them. This CDR3 spans 17 amino acids. The CDR3 region is CASSPSGGASFLYEQYF. CDR3 nucleotide sequence: TGTGCCAGCAGTCCCTCGGGTGGGGCTAGTTTTCTCTACGAGCAGTACTTC.

This clonotype was counted between two and nine times. This chain joins TRBV19 and TRBJ2-7; possible D gene TRBD2, 6 bases. V was cut by 10 bases and J by 7 bases, with 17 bases left in between. The CDR3 has 12 residues. Germline-derived CDR1 and CDR2 are LNHDA and SQIVND (reference sequence). CDR3 nucleotides: TGTGCCACTACGGACCTCGCGGGGGAGCAGTACTTC. Protein: CATTDLAGEQYF.

The rearrangement uses TRBV25-1 and TRBJ2-7; 8 nucleotides agree with TRBD2. After removal of 4 bases from V and 11 bases from J, the junction contained 10 bases not matched to a gene. The germline V gene encodes CDR1 MGHDK and CDR2 SYGVNS. The CDR3 loop spans 13 amino acids. The CDR3 nucleotides read TGTGCCAGCAGTGGCCGAGTAGCGGGAACGGAGTACTTC. Amino acid sequence: CASSGRVAGTEYF.

This clonotype was seen at least ten times. This chain joins TRBV18 and TRBJ2-5; D is possibly TRBD1 or TRBD2 (5 bases each). Trimming took off 1 base at V and 1 base at J, with 7 bases between the two ends. Germline V gives CDR1 KGHSH, CDR2 LQKENI. The CDR3 is made up of 14 amino acids. CDR3 protein: CASSPRDPQETQYF. The DNA for the CDR3 is TGTGCCAGCTCACCACGGGACCCCCAAGAGACCCAGTACTTC.